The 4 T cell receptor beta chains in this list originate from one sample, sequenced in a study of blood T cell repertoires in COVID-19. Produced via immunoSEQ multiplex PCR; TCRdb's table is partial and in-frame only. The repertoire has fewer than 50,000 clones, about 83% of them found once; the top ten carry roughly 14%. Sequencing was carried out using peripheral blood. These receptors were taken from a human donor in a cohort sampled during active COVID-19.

The CDR3 sequence: CATSSFSRAAEKLFF. As DNA, the CDR3 is TGTGCCACCAGCAGTTTTTCCAGGGCGGCTGAAAAACTGTTTTTT. The chain recombines TRBV15 with TRBJ1-4; tentative D call: TRBD1 (5 bases). CDR1 and CDR2 from the germline V gene are LNHNV and YYDKDF (reference sequence). This CDR3 spans 15 amino acids. The V gene lost 3 bases and the J gene lost 7 bases, with 15 bases spanning the gap.

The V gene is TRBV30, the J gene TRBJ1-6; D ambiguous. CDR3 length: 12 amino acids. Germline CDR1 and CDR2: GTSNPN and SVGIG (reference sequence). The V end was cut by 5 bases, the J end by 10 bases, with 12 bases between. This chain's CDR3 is CAWGGVLSPLHF. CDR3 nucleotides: TGTGCCTGGGGCGGGGTATTATCACCCCTCCACTTT.

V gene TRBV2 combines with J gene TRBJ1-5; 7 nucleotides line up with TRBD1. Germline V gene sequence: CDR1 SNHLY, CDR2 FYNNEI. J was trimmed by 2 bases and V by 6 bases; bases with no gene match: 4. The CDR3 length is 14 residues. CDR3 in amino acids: CASSKDRGNQPQHF. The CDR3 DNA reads TGTGCCAGCAGCAAAGACAGGGGCAATCAGCCCCAGCATTTT.

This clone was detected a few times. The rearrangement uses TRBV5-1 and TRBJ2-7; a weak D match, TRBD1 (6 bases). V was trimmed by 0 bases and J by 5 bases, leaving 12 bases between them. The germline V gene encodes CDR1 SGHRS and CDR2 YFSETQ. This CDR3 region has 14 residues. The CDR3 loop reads CASSLEGGPHEQYF. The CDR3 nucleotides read TGCGCCAGCAGCTTGGAAGGGGGACCCCACGAGCAGTACTTC.